A single sample is the source of the 7 T cell receptor beta chains below, sequenced in a study of shared clonotypes between healthy human individuals. Data came from immunoSEQ multiplex PCR; TCRdb stores just in-frame clones and leaves some out. The sample consists of some 92,000 clones, around 43% of them appearing once. Source material: PBMCs. The receptors were gathered from a woman in her forties in good health. Some clones in this sample may be carry-over from other donors' samples.

Remarks on this clone: This likely traces to a read error, being one base from a far larger clone. The V call is TRBV11-2, the J call TRBJ2-5; the match to TRBD2 covers 12 bases. The V and J ends lost 1 base and 5 bases, in that order; junction bases with no gene match: 11. The CDR3 is made up of 18 amino acids. Germline loops: CDR1 SGHAT, CDR2 FQNNGV. The CDR3 loop is CASSLGGLAGGPGETQYF. The CDR3 DNA follows: TGTGCCAGCAGCTTAGGCGGCCTAGCGGGAGGGCCGGGGGAGACCCAGTACTTC.

This clone was observed at least ten times. Other DNA sequences in the sample encode the same CDR3. The chain has TRBV30 and TRBJ2-3, with 7 bases aligning to TRBD2. The V segment lost 8 bases and the J segment 0 bases; nucleotides outside the gene matches: 2. CDR3 length equals 12 residues. Germline assignment: CDR1 GTSNPN and CDR2 SVGIG (reference sequence). DNA for the CDR3: TGTGCCAGCGGGATTAGCACAGATACGCAGTATTTT. Amino acids: CASGISTDTQYF.

The CDR3 nucleotides read TGTGCCAGCAGTTACTCAGGGGGGAACACTGAAGCTTTCTTT. Translating gives CASSYSGGNTEAFF. The genes are TRBV6-6 and TRBJ1-1, with a tentative D call TRBD1 (6 bases). Germline CDR1 reads MNHNY; CDR2 reads SVGAGI (reference sequence). Trimming left V 0 bases short and J 1 base short, with 6 bases between. This CDR3 is built from 14 residues.

Ten or more counts support this clone. The chain combines TRBV7-9 with TRBJ2-7; D might be TRBD2 (6 bases). The CDR3 is 13 amino acids. Germline lookup yields CDR1 SEHNR and CDR2 FQNEAQ (reference sequence). Trimming took off 2 bases at V and 3 bases at J, with 8 bases between the two ends. Here the CDR3 reads CASSLPGVYEQYF. The CDR3 nucleotides read TGTGCCAGCAGCTTACCGGGGGTCTACGAGCAGTACTTC. The full variable domain, its missing parts supplied by reference TRBV7-9 and TRBJ2-7, is DTGVSQNPRHKITKRGQNVTFRCDPISEHNRLYWYRQTLGQGPEFLTYFQNEAQLEKSRLLSDRFSAERPKGSFSTLEIQRTEQGDSAMYLCASSLPGVYEQYFGPGTRLTVT.

The chain employs TRBV5-1 and TRBJ2-2; D uncertain. Between the trimmed V and J ends, which lost 3 bases and 2 bases, there was a span of 8 bases. Germline loops: CDR1 SGHRS, CDR2 YFSETQ. This CDR3 has 14 residues. The CDR3 region has the DNA TGCGCCAGCAGCTACACAGATAACACCGGGGAGCTGTTTTTT. It translates to CASSYTDNTGELFF.

This clone was seen ten or more times. The J gene is TRBJ2-7, the V gene TRBV5-1, with 10 bases aligning to TRBD2. Trimming at V came to 0 bases and at J to 3 bases, leaving 3 bases not matched to a gene. The CDR3 has 15 amino acids. Germline V lookup: CDR1 SGHRS, CDR2 YFSETQ. In DNA form, the CDR3 reads TGCGCCAGCAGCTTGGGGTGGACTAGCGGCTACGAGCAGTACTTC. Protein: CASSLGWTSGYEQYF.

The chain's CDR3 is CASSNDWGGNQPQHF. CDR3 DNA sequence: TGCGCCAGCAGCAACGACTGGGGCGGCAATCAGCCCCAGCATTTT. The rearrangement links TRBV5-1 to TRBJ1-5; D perhaps matches TRBD1 (5 bases). The germline CDR1 and CDR2 sequences are SGHRS and YFSETQ. V shed 4 bases and J shed 2 bases, with 13 bases lying between them. The CDR3 is 15 residues long.